This record concerns one T cell receptor beta chain sequence. The sample is drawn from a study of blood T cells in healthy people across ages. V lost 7 bases and J lost 6, with 4 bases in between. CDR3 length equals 9 residues. From germline, CDR1 is SGDLS and CDR2 YYNGEE. Sample-barcoded 5' priming and a J-beta primer mix drove a second PCR of about 6 to 12 cycles. TCRdb ran MiXCR on the 5' RACE reads and lists one entry per CDR3 protein. The data show about 1 million distinct CDR3 sequences, with around 45% seen just once and over 15% held by the top ten. This TCR came from a woman aged 60 to 75 in good health. J is TRBJ1-2 and V is TRBV9; D not certain. The sample consisted of blood. In nucleotides, the CDR3 is TGTGCCAGCGGTAATGGCTACACCTTC. Translation: CASGNGYTF.